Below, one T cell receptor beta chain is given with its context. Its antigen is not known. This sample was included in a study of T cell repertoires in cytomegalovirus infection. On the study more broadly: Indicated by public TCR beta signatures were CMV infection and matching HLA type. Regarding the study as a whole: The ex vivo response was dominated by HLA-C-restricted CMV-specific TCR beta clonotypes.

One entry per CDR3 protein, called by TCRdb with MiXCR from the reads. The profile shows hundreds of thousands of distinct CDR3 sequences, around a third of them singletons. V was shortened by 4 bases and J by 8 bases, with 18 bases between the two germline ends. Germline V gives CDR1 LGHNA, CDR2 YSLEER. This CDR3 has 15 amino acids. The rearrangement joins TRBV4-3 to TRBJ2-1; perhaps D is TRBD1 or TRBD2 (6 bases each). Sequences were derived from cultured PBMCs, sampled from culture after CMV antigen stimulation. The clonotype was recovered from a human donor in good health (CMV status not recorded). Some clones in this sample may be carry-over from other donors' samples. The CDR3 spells CASSRGANVGDEQFF. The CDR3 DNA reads TGCGCCAGCAGCCGGGGGGCCAATGTGGGCGATGAGCAGTTCTTC.